The 5 T cell receptor beta chains below all came from one sample that was sequenced in a study of vaccination and CD4 T cells after COVID-19. No antigens are known for them. An Oncomine TCR Beta short-read assay was used to sequence the DNA from cultured CD4+ T cells. TCRdb recomputed calls from the PCR reads with MiXCR, one row per CDR3 protein. This table holds roughly 3,800 distinct CDR3 sequences, approximately 18% found once. Treatment reported: approximately 11-day PBMC culture with coronavirus spike peptide pools or control peptides (ViraFEST assay). What was sequenced was CD4+ T cells from blood, cultured in vitro. These receptor sequences come from a human donor who had recovered from COVID-19.

This clonotype showed up just a few times. The V gene is TRBV6-1, the J gene TRBJ1-6; the match to TRBD1 covers 7 bases. There are 14 residues in the CDR3. J gave up 5 bases and V 7 bases, and 5 bases lay outside the gene matches. Per the germline V gene, CDR1 is MNHNS and CDR2 is SASEGT. The CDR3 bases are TGTGCCAGCAAAGGGGACAGCCATAATTCACCCCTCCACTTT. Amino acids: CASKGDSHNSPLHF.

This chain links TRBV6-1 with TRBJ1-4; tentative D call: TRBD1 (5 bases). The CDR3 covers 15 residues. Trimming took off 3 bases at V and 8 bases at J, with 16 bases between the two ends. The germline CDR1 and CDR2 sequences are MNHNS and SASEGT. CDR3 bases: TGTGCCAGCAGTGAGTTTCTGGCGGGGGGAGAAAAACTGTTTTTT. It encodes CASSEFLAGGEKLFF.

In this sample, this clonotype turned up a few times. V and J are TRBV5-1 and TRBJ1-3; 8 bases align to TRBD1. The CDR3 covers 15 residues. The germline CDR1 and CDR2 sequences are SGHRS and YFSETQ. V shed 1 base and J 2 bases; nucleotides not matched to a gene: 2. Written as DNA, the CDR3 is TGCGCCAGCAGCTTGCCACAGGGGGCTGGAAACACCATATATTTT. It is translated as CASSLPQGAGNTIYF.

This clonotype qualifies as medium-sized. This chain links TRBV20-1 with TRBJ1-2; D call uncertain. The length of the CDR3 is 15 residues. From germline, CDR1 is DFQATT and CDR2 SNEGSKA (reference sequence). V was pared by 0 bases and J by 8 bases, with 19 bases between. Written as DNA, the CDR3 is TGCAGTGCTAGAGATAGAGGCGCCGAGACCAGGGGCTACACCTTC. It translates to CSARDRGAETRGYTF.

This rearrangement joins TRBV7-9 to TRBJ2-2, with 8 positions matching TRBD2. CDR3 length: 16 amino acids. V lost 1 base to trimming and J lost 1 base; unmatched junction nucleotides: 2. Germline V gene sequence: CDR1 SEHNR, CDR2 FQNEAQ (reference sequence). CDR3 DNA sequence: TGTGCCAGCAGCTTAGGTGCGGGGGGGAACACCGGGGAGCTGTTTTTT. This translates into CASSLGAGGNTGELFF. The whole variable domain, remainder taken from reference TRBV7-9 and TRBJ2-2, is DTGVSQNPRHKITKRGQNVTFRCDPISEHNRLYWYRQTLGQGPEFLTYFQNEAQLEKSRLLSDRFSAERPKGSFSTLEIQRTEQGDSAMYLCASSLGAGGNTGELFFGEGSRLTVL.